Presented here are 27 T cell receptor beta chains from one specimen sequenced in a study of T cells of healthy individuals. One entry per CDR3 protein results from TCRdb running MiXCR on the 5' RACE reads. The table includes approximately 50,000 distinct CDR3 sequences, approximately 15% detected once. The receptors derive from a human donor in good health.

This clonotype was detected ten times or more. The chain carries TRBV30 and TRBJ1-6; 7 positions agree with TRBD1. CDR1 and CDR2 from the germline V gene are GTSNPN and SVGIG (reference sequence). V lost 4 bases and J lost 7; bases outside the gene matches: 10. This CDR3 region has 15 residues. The chain's CDR3 is CAWNLLGTVNSPLHF. For the CDR3, the DNA is TGTGCCTGGAACCTCCTGGGGACAGTCAATTCACCCCTCCACTTT.

V gene TRBV10-3 combines with J gene TRBJ2-1; TRBD2 matches 12 bases. CDR3 length: 17 amino acids. Germline loops: CDR1 ENHRY, CDR2 SYGVKD. With V trimmed by 4 bases and J by 8 bases, 12 bases remained unmatched. The CDR3 bases are TGTGCCATCAGTGGCAAAGGGAGGACTAGCGGGGTCGATGAGCAGTTCTTC. It is translated as CAISGKGRTSGVDEQFF.

The DNA of the CDR3 is TGTGCCAGCCGAAAGACTAGCGGGAGTATGAACGAGCAGTACTTC. Residues: CASRKTSGSMNEQYF. V is TRBV12-3 or TRBV12-4 and J is TRBJ2-7; 12 nucleotides align to TRBD2. The CDR3 totals 15 residues. V lost 8 bases, J lost 5 bases, and 10 bases stayed unmatched.

This clonotype occurred many times. V and J are TRBV19 and TRBJ2-4; D may be TRBD1 or TRBD2 (6 bases each). V was pared by 7 bases and J by 0 bases, with 10 bases between. This CDR3 comprises 14 residues. CDR1 and CDR2 from the germline V gene are LNHDA and SQIVND (reference sequence). CDR3 DNA: TGTGCCAGTAATGGGGGGCCAGCCAAAAACATTCAGTACTTC. This encodes CASNGGPAKNIQYF. Using reference TRBV19 and TRBJ2-4 for the parts outside the CDR3, the full variable domain is DGGITQSPKYLFRKEGQNVTLSCEQNLNHDAMYWYRQDPGQGLRLIYYSQIVNDFQKGDIAEGYSVSREKKESFPLTVTSAQKNPTAFYLCASNGGPAKNIQYFGAGTRLSVL.

This clonotype was detected only a few times. The chain employs TRBV5-1 and TRBJ1-5; D unresolved. The CDR3 covers 13 residues. The V and J ends lost 2 bases and 7 bases respectively, with 10 bases between them. The germline V gene has CDR1 SGHRS and CDR2 YFSETQ. DNA for the CDR3: TGCGCCAGCAGCTTCGACGAGGAACAGCCCCAGCATTTT. It codes for CASSFDEEQPQHF.

This CDR3 reads CASILSGQNQPQHF. CDR3 nucleotide sequence: TGTGCCAGTATATTATCTGGACAGAATCAGCCCCAGCATTTT. This chain joins TRBV19 and TRBJ1-5; possible D gene TRBD1, 6 bases. CDR3 length equals 14 residues. The germline V and J ends were trimmed by 7 bases and 4 bases, with 14 bases remaining between them. The germline gives CDR1 LNHDA, CDR2 SQIVND (reference sequence).

V gene TRBV9 combines with J gene TRBJ2-1, with D perhaps TRBD1 (7 bases). Germline CDR1 and CDR2: SGDLS and YYNGEE. V dropped 0 bases and J dropped 7 bases, with 11 bases sitting between them. This CDR3 is 14 amino acids long. The CDR3 region has the DNA TGTGCCAGCAGCGTAGGGGCAGGGGGGAATGAGCAGTTCTTC. As protein: CASSVGAGGNEQFF. The full variable domain, rest sourced from reference TRBV9 and TRBJ2-1, is DSGVTQTPKHLITATGQRVTLRCSPRSGDLSVYWYQQSLDQGLQFLIQYYNGEERAKGNILERFSAQQFPDLHSELNLSSLELGDSALYFCASSVGAGGNEQFFGPGTRLTVL.

This clonotype was counted ten times or more. The chain recombines TRBV20-1 with TRBJ2-5; 11 nucleotides agree with TRBD2. V lost 4 bases and J lost 2; bases outside the gene matches: 3. Per germline, CDR1 DFQATT and CDR2 SNEGSKA (reference sequence). The CDR3 consists of 14 residues. CDR3 sequence (DNA): TGCAGTGCTATCGGGACTAGCGGACAAGAGACCCAGTACTTC. Its protein is CSAIGTSGQETQYF.

The CDR3 nucleotides read TGCAGTGCTCTACTAGCGGGATTCACAGATACGCAGTATTTT. This gives the protein CSALLAGFTDTQYF. V and J are TRBV20-1 and TRBJ2-3; TRBD2 matches 10 bases. Germline lookup yields CDR1 DFQATT and CDR2 SNEGSKA (reference sequence). Germline trimming cut 5 bases from V and 2 bases from J; bases unmatched to any gene: 4. There are 14 residues in the CDR3.

At least ten counts were recorded for this clonotype. The genes are TRBV4-3 and TRBJ1-2; 7 bases are a match to TRBD1. V was clipped by 0 bases and J by 4 bases; unmatched bases: 11. The CDR3 extends over 17 amino acids. Per the germline V gene, CDR1 is LGHNA and CDR2 is YSLEER. In DNA form, the CDR3 reads TGCGCCAGCAGCCAAGATGCGGGACAGCGCATCTCCTATGGCTACACCTTC. It codes for CASSQDAGQRISYGYTF.

This clonotype appeared many times. This sequence joins TRBV5-8 and TRBJ1-5; D gene uncertain. V dropped 5 bases and J dropped 4 bases, with 7 bases sitting between them. Germline V gives CDR1 SGHTS, CDR2 YDEGEE. The CDR3 contains 12 residues. This chain's CDR3 is CASRRENQPQHF. CDR3 sequence (DNA): TGTGCCAGCAGACGGGAGAATCAGCCCCAGCATTTT.

Comments on this clonotype: It may be a read error: a sequence one base away is much more abundant. This chain connects TRBV30 to TRBJ2-4; perhaps D is TRBD1 or TRBD2 (5 bases each). The CDR3 totals 14 residues. Germline CDR1 and CDR2: GTSNPN and SVGIG (reference sequence). CDR3 nucleotides: TGTGCCTGGAGTGTATCGGGGCGACAAAACATTCGGTACTTC. Protein: CAWSVSGRQNIRYF.

The genes are TRBV7-2 and TRBJ2-7, with D possibly matching TRBD1 (5 bases). The germline CDR1 and CDR2 sequences are SGHTA and FQGNSA. CDR3 size: 13 residues. With 1 base removed from V and 6 bases from J, the gap between germline ends came to 10 bases. CDR3 DNA: TGTGCCAGCAGCTTAGTCAGGGTAGGCGAGCAGTACTTC. It is translated as CASSLVRVGEQYF.

The chain uses TRBV28 and TRBJ2-1; D gene uncertain. This CDR3 contains 14 residues. Between the trimmed V and J ends, which lost 4 bases and 7 bases, there was a span of 14 bases. The germline V gene encodes CDR1 MDHEN and CDR2 SYDVKM. DNA for the CDR3: TGTGCCAGCAGTTCCCTACAAGGGAAGAATGAGCAGTTCTTC. This sequence encodes CASSSLQGKNEQFF.

V is TRBV12-3 or TRBV12-4 and J is TRBJ2-3, with a tentative D call TRBD1 (6 bases). The CDR3 extends over 13 amino acids. With 5 bases removed from V and 0 bases from J, the gap between germline ends came to 6 bases. The CDR3 is CASSTGSTDTQYF. The CDR3 DNA sequence: TGTGCCAGCAGTACAGGGAGCACAGATACGCAGTATTTT.

This clonotype was observed many times. This chain links TRBV20-1 with TRBJ2-1, with TRBD1 as a possible D gene (6 bases). The CDR3 runs 15 residues. Trimming left V 0 bases short and J 0 bases short, with 9 bases between. Looked up from germline, CDR1 is DFQATT and CDR2 is SNEGSKA (reference sequence). The CDR3 sequence: CSARDTGYSYNEQFF. The CDR3 DNA reads TGCAGTGCTAGAGATACAGGGTACTCCTACAATGAGCAGTTCTTC.

This clonotype was observed many times. The V and J genes are TRBV2 and TRBJ1-1; 7 bases are shared with TRBD1. Per the germline V gene, CDR1 is SNHLY and CDR2 is FYNNEI. J lost 0 bases, V lost 4 bases, and 2 bases had no gene match. The CDR3 contains 14 residues. DNA of the CDR3: TGTGCCAGCAGTGGGGGACAGTTGAACACTGAAGCTTTCTTT. It specifies CASSGGQLNTEAFF.

This clonotype has at least ten counts. The chain combines TRBV20-1 with TRBJ2-3, with D unclear. Trimming took 4 bases from V and 6 from J, leaving 20 bases between them. The CDR3 runs to 15 residues. Germline V gives CDR1 DFQATT, CDR2 SNEGSKA (reference sequence). The CDR3 reads CSAKLSTAPGDTQYF. The CDR3 DNA sequence: TGCAGTGCTAAACTCTCAACGGCCCCCGGGGATACGCAGTATTTT.

There are many counts of this clonotype. The V gene is TRBV5-1, the J gene TRBJ2-2, with D possibly matching TRBD1 (6 bases). This CDR3 has 13 amino acids. Per germline, CDR1 SGHRS and CDR2 YFSETQ. V was cut by 6 bases and J by 5 bases, with 11 bases left in between. The CDR3 nucleotides read TGCGCCAGCACACAGGGTTTAACCGGGGAGCTGTTTTTT. Encoded protein: CASTQGLTGELFF.

J is TRBJ2-3 and V is TRBV27; 10 positions agree with TRBD2. CDR3 length equals 18 residues. Germline V gene data show CDR1 as MNHEY and CDR2 as SMNVEV (reference sequence). The junction had 11 bases not matched to a gene; V was cut back by 0 bases and J by 5 bases. The CDR3 spells CASSLSISPSGGLDTQYF. The CDR3 DNA follows: TGTGCCAGCAGTTTATCAATTTCGCCTAGCGGGGGCCTAGATACGCAGTATTTT.

The rearrangement links TRBV6-5 to TRBJ1-6; the D is unclear. The CDR3 is made up of 14 amino acids. Trimming left V 2 bases short and J 10 bases short, with 12 bases between. CDR1 is MNHEY, CDR2 SVGAGI, per germline. The CDR3 protein is CASSYKGKGSPLHF. Here the CDR3 DNA reads TGTGCCAGCAGTTACAAGGGAAAGGGATCACCCCTCCACTTT.

This clonotype was observed at least ten times. The chain links TRBV29-1 to TRBJ1-5; perhaps TRBD1 as D (6 bases). Trimming left V 4 bases short and J 7 bases short, with 11 bases between. Germline V gene sequence: CDR1 SQVTM, CDR2 ANQGSEA. The CDR3 is 12 amino acids. CDR3 sequence (DNA): TGCAGCGTTGGGGGGGCAGAACAGCCCCAGCATTTT. This encodes CSVGGAEQPQHF.

This clonotype was detected many times. The CDR3 nucleotides read TGTGCCAGCAGCCTGGGTCGGGGGGGACAGAAAAATGAGCAGTTCTTC. This sequence encodes CASSLGRGGQKNEQFF. The V gene is TRBV5-4, the J gene TRBJ2-1, with D possibly TRBD2 on 8 matching bases. V was pared by 4 bases and J by 7 bases, with 21 bases between. The CDR3 totals 16 residues. The germline gives CDR1 SGHNT, CDR2 YYREEE (reference sequence).

This clonotype was seen at least ten times. V and J are TRBV29-1 and TRBJ1-2, with D maybe TRBD1 (5 bases). Per germline, CDR1 SQVTM and CDR2 ANQGSEA. The CDR3 runs to 13 residues. V shed 7 bases and J shed 6 bases, with 18 bases lying between them. CDR3 sequence (DNA): TGCAGCGGAGGGGACGTCCTCGATGATGGCTACACCTTC. Translated, it gives CSGGDVLDDGYTF. Complete variable domain (other parts from reference TRBV29-1 and TRBJ1-2): SAVISQKPSRDICQRGTSLTIQCQVDSQVTMMFWYRQQPGQSLTLIATANQGSEATYESGFVIDKFPISRPNLTFSTLTVSNMSPEDSSIYLCSGGDVLDDGYTFGSGTRLTVV.

V usage is TRBV4-1 and J usage is TRBJ2-3; 8 nucleotides align to TRBD2. The CDR3 extends over 18 amino acids. The V gene end was trimmed by 0 bases and the J gene end by 1 base; junction bases not matched to a gene: 9. The germline CDR1 and CDR2 sequences are MGHRA and YSYEKL. The CDR3 reads CASSQEIKAGEGTDTQYF. CDR3 nucleotides: TGCGCCAGCAGCCAAGAAATTAAAGCGGGAGAGGGCACAGATACGCAGTATTTT.

This clonotype has a count of ten or more. The chain has TRBV5-6 and TRBJ1-2; D call uncertain. The CDR3 contains 14 residues. V shed 3 bases and J shed 4 bases, with 13 bases lying between them. Germline assignment: CDR1 SGHDT and CDR2 YYEEEE. The CDR3 nucleotides are TGTGCCAGCAGCTCGGAGGGCATTCCCTATGGCTACACCTTC. This sequence encodes CASSSEGIPYGYTF. The full variable domain, with the rest looked up from reference TRBV5-6 and TRBJ1-2, is DAGVTQSPTHLIKTRGQQVTLRCSPKSGHDTVSWYQQALGQGPQFIFQYYEEEERQRGNFPDRFSGHQFPNYSSELNVNALLLGDSALYLCASSSEGIPYGYTFGSGTRLTVV.

This clonotype was recorded many times. The V and J genes are TRBV19 and TRBJ2-7; 9 nucleotides align to TRBD2. This CDR3 is 15 amino acids long. J lost 5 bases, V lost 3 bases, and 8 bases had no gene match. CDR1 and CDR2 from the germline V gene are LNHDA and SQIVND (reference sequence). CDR3 sequence: CASSMPGLAGDEQYF. As DNA, the CDR3 is TGTGCCAGTAGTATGCCGGGACTAGCCGGGGACGAGCAGTACTTC.